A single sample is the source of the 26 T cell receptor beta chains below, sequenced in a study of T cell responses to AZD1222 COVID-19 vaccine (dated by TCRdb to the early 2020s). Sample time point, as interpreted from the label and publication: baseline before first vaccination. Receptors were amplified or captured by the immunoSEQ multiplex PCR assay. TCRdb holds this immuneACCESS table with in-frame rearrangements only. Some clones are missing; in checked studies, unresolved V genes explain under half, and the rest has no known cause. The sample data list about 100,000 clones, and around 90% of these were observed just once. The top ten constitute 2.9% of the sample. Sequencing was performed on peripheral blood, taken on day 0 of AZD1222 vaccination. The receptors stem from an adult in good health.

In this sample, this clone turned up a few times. The CDR3 loop reads CASSLWLGGADTQYF. The CDR3 nucleotides are TGTGCCAGCAGCTTGTGGCTCGGTGGCGCAGATACGCAGTATTTT. The V call is TRBV5-6, the J call TRBJ2-3; D not resolved. The CDR3 sequence is 15 residues long. V gave up 1 base and J gave up 4 bases, with 13 bases separating them. The germline CDR1 and CDR2 sequences are SGHDT and YYEEEE.

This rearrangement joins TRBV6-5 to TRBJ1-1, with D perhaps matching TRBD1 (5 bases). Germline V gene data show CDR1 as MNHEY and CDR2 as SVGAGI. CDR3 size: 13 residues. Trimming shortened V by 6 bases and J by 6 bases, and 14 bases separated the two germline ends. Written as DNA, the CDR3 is TGTGCCAGCAGCCTCCTCGGGACGGCTGAAGCTTTCTTT. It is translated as CASSLLGTAEAFF.

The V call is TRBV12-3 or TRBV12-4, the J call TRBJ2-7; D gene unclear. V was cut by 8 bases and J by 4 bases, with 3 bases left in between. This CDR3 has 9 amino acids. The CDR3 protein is CASRYEQYF. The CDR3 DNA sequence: TGTGCCAGCCGGTACGAGCAGTACTTC.

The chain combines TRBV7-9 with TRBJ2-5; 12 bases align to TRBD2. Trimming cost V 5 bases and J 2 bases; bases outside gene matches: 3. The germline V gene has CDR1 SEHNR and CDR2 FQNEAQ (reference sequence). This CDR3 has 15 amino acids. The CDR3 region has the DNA TGTGCCAGCAGCCATGGGACTAGCGGGCAAGAGACCCAGTACTTC. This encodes CASSHGTSGQETQYF. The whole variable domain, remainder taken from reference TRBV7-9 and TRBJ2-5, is DTGVSQNPRHKITKRGQNVTFRCDPISEHNRLYWYRQTLGQGPEFLTYFQNEAQLEKSRLLSDRFSAERPKGSFSTLEIQRTEQGDSAMYLCASSHGTSGQETQYFGPGTRLLVL.

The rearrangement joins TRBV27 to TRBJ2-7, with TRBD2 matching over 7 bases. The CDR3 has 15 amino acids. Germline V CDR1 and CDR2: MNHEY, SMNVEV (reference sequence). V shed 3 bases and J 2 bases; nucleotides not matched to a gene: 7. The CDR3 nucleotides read TGTGCCAGCAGTTTTCGGCTTGGGGGGGCCTACGAGCAGTACGTC. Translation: CASSFRLGGAYEQYV.

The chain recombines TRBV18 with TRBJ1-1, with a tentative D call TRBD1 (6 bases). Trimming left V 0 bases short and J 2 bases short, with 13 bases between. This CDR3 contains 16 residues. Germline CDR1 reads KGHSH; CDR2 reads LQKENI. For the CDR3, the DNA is TGTGCCAGCTCACCACCGGGGGGGGGCGTAAACACTGAAGCTTTCTTT. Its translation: CASSPPGGGVNTEAFF.

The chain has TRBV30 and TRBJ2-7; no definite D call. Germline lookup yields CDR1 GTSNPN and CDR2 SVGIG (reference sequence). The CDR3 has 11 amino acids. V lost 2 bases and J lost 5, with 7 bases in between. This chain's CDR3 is CAWSLGHEQYV. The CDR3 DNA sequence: TGTGCCTGGAGTCTCGGTCACGAGCAGTACGTC.

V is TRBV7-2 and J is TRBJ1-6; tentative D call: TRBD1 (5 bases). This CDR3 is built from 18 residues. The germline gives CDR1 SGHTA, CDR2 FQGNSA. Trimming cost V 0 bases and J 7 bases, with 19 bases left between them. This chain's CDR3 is CASSLAVGPRQGNSPLHF. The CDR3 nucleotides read TGTGCCAGCAGCTTAGCAGTGGGTCCCAGGCAGGGCAATTCACCCCTCCACTTT.

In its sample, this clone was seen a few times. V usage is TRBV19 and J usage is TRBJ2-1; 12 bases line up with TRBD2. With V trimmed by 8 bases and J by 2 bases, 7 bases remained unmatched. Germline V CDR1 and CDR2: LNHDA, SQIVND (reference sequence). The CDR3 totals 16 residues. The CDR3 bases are TGTGCCAGTGGGCTAGCGGGAGGGTCGGCCTACAATGAGCAGTTCTTC. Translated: CASGLAGGSAYNEQFF.

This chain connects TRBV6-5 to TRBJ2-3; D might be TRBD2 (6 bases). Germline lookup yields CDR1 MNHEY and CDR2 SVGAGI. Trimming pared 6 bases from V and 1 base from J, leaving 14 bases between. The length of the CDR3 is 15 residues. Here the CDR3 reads CASSAGTPGTDTQYF. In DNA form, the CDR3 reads TGTGCCAGCAGCGCCGGGACTCCTGGCACAGATACGCAGTATTTT.

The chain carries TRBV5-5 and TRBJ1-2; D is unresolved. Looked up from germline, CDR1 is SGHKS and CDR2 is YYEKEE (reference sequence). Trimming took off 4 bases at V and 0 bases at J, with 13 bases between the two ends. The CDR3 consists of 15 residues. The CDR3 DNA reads TGTGCCAGCAGCCCCGGCGGCAGAGCTAACTATGGCTACACCTTC. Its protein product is CASSPGGRANYGYTF.

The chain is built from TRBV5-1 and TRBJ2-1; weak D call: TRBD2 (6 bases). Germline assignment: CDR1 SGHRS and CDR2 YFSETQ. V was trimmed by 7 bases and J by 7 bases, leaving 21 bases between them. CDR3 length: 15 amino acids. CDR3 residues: CASYPGGTAGNEQFF. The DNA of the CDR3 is TGCGCCAGCTACCCTGGGGGGACTGCGGGTAATGAGCAGTTCTTC.

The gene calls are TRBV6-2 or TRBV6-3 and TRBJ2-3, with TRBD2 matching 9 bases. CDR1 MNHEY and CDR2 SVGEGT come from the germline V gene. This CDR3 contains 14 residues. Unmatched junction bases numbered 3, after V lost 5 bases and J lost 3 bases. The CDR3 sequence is CASSPGLATDTQYF. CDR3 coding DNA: TGTGCCAGCAGTCCGGGACTAGCAACAGATACGCAGTATTTT.

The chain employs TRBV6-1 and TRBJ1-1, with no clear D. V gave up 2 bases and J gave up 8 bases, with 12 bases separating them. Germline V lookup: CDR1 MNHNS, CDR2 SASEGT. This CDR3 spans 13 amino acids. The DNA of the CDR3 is TGTGCCAGCAGTGAAACCATACTTACGGAAGCTTTCTTT. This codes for CASSETILTEAFF.

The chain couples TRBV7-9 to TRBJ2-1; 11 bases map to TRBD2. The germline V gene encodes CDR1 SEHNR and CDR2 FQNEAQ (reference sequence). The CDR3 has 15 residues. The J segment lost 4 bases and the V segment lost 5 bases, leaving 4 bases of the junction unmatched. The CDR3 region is CASSQGLADYNEQFF. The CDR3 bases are TGTGCCAGCAGCCAGGGACTAGCGGATTACAATGAGCAGTTCTTC.

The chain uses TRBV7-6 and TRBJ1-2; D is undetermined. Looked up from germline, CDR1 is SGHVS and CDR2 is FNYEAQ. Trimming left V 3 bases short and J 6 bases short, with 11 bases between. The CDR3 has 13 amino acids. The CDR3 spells CASSLSLFNGYTF. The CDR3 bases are TGTGCCAGCAGCTTGAGTCTGTTCAATGGCTACACCTTC.

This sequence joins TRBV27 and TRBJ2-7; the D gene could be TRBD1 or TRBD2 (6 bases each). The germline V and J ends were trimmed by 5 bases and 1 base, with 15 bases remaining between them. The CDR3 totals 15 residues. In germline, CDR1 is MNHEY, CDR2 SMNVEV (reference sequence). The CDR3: CASSNGGVYSYEQYF. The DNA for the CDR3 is TGTGCCAGCAGTAACGGGGGCGTATATTCCTACGAGCAGTACTTC.

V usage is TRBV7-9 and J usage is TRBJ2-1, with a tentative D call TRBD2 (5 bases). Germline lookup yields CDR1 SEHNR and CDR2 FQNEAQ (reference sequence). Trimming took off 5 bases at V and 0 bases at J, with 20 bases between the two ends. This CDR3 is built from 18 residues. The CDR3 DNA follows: TGTGCCAGCAGCCCCCCCCTTGGTCACGGGATCTCCTACAATGAGCAGTTCTTC. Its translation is CASSPPLGHGISYNEQFF.

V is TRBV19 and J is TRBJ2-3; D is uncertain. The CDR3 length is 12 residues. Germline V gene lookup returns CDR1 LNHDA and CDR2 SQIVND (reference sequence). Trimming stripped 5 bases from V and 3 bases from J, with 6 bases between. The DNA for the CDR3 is TGTGCCAGTAGTCTTGAGACAGATACGCAGTATTTT. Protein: CASSLETDTQYF.

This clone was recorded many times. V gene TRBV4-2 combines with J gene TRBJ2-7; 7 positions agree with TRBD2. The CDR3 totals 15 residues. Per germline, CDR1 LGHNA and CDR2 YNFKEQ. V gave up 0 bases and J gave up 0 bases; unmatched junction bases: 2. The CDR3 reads CASSQEAGSSYEQYF. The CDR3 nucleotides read TGTGCCAGCAGCCAAGAAGCGGGGAGCTCCTACGAGCAGTACTTC.

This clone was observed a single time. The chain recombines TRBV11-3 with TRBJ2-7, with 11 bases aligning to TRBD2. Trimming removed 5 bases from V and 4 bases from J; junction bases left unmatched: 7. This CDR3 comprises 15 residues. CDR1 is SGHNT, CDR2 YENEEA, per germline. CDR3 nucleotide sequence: TGTGCCAGCAGCCCCACACTAGCGGGAGTATACGAGCAGTACGTC. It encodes CASSPTLAGVYEQYV.

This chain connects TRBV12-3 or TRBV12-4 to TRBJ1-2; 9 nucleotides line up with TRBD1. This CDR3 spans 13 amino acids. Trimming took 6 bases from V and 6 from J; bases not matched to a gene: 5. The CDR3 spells CASRLQGADGYTF. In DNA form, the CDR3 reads TGTGCCAGCAGGCTACAGGGGGCAGATGGCTACACCTTC.

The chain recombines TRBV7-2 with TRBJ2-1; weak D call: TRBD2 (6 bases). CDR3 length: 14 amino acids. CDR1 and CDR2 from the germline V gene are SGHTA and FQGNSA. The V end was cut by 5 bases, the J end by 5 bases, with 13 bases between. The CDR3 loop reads CASSPRRGDNEQFF. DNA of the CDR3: TGTGCCAGCAGCCCCCGGAGGGGAGACAATGAGCAGTTCTTC.

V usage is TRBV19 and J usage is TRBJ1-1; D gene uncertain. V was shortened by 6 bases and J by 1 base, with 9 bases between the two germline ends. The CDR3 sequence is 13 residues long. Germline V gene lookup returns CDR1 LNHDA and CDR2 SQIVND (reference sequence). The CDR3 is CASRVTENTEAFF. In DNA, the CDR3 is TGTGCCAGTAGGGTCACGGAGAACACTGAAGCTTTCTTT.

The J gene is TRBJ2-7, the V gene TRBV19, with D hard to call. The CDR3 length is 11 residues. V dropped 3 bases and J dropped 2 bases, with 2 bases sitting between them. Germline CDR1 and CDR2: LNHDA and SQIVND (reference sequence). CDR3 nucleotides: TGTGCCAGTAGTATCACCTACGAGCAGTACGTC. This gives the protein CASSITYEQYV.

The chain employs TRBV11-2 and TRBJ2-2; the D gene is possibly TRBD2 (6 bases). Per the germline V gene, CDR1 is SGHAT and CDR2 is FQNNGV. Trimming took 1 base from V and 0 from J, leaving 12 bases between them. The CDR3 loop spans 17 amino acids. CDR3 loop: CASSLALANANTGELFF. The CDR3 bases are TGTGCCAGCAGCTTAGCCCTAGCGAACGCGAACACCGGGGAGCTGTTTTTT.